This T cell receptor beta chain was retrieved from a study of T-cell reconstitution after alpha-beta-depleted transplantation in children. This clonotype was observed many times. Its target is unknown. The TCRbeta library was prepared with unique molecular identifiers. TCRdb re-called the PCR reads through MiXCR, storing one row per CDR3 protein. The repertoire includes hundreds of thousands of distinct CDR3 sequences, approximately 10% of them detected once, and around 24% sits in the top ten. Points from the study as a whole: Several hundred graft clones that had expanded were reportedly the source of alpha-beta T cells about two months after transplant.

CDR1 is DFQATT, CDR2 SNEGSKA, per germline (reference sequence). Trimming cost V 5 bases and J 3 bases; bases outside gene matches: 10. The CDR3 runs 15 residues. V gene TRBV20-1 combines with J gene TRBJ1-2; 9 bases agree with TRBD1. The sequenced sample was peripheral blood, obtained 180 days after TCRalphabeta/CD19-depleted stem cell transplant. The TCR comes from a male patient between 2 and 15 years old who had a stem cell transplant for chronic granulomatous disease, so the T cells may come from the graft donor. The CDR3 DNA sequence: TGCAGTGCTGCCAACAGGGGGCCAAAAGACTATGGCTACACCTTC. Translating it yields CSAANRGPKDYGYTF.